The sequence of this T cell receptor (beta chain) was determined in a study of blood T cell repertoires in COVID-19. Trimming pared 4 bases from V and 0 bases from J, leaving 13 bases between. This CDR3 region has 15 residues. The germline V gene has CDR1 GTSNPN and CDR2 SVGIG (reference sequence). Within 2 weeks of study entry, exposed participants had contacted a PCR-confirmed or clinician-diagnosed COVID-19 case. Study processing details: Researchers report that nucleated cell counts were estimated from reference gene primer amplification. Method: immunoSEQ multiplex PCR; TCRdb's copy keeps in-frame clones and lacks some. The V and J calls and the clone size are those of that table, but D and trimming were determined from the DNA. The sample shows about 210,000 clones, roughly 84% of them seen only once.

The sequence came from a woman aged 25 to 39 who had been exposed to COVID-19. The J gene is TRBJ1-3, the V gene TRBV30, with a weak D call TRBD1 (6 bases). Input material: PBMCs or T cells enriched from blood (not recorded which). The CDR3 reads CAWTPGQHSGNTIYF. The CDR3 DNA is TGTGCCTGGACCCCCGGACAGCACTCTGGAAACACCATATATTTT.